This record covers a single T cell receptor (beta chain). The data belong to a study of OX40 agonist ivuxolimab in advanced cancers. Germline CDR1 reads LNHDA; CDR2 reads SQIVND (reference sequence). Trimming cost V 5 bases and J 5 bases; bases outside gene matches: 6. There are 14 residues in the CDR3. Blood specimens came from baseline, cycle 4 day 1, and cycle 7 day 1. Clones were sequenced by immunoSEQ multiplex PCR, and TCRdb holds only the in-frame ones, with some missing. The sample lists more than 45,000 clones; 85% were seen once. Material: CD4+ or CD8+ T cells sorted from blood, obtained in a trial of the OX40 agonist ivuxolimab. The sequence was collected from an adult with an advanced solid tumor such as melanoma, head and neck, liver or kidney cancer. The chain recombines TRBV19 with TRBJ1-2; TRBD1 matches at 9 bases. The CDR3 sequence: CASSQGTGTYGYTF. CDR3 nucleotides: TGTGCCAGTAGTCAAGGGACAGGGACTTATGGCTACACCTTC.